This T cell receptor beta chain is from a study of cytomegalovirus exposure and HLA in healthy donors. Overall study findings and caveats: Productive status was seen about 90% or about 30% of the time for most TCR beta V segments in an earlier analysis. With further analysis later on, most CMV-associated TCR beta chains appeared HLA-restricted.

Details on this clone: What it recognizes is unknown.

In the PCR, 60 Vbeta and 13 Jbeta primers were used. Profiling relied on immunoSEQ multiplex PCR, and the TCRdb table lists in-frame clones only, not all of them. The table has some 140,000 clones, 60% to 85% seen once; the top ten hold about 1.5%. The ends lost 5 bases at V and 2 bases at J; junction bases unmatched: 9. Germline V gene sequence: CDR1 SQVTM, CDR2 ANQGSEA. The CDR3 covers 15 residues. Input material: PBMCs. The chain combines TRBV29-1 with TRBJ1-2; 9 bases agree with TRBD1. This clonotype was obtained from a woman younger than 30 in good health and CMV-seronegative. The CDR3 DNA is TGCAGCGTTTTAGGACAGGGGATGGGAAACTATGGCTACACCTTC. Amino acid sequence: CSVLGQGMGNYGYTF. The whole variable domain, remainder taken from reference TRBV29-1 and TRBJ1-2, is SAVISQKPSRDICQRGTSLTIQCQVDSQVTMMFWYRQQPGQSLTLIATANQGSEATYESGFVIDKFPISRPNLTFSTLTVSNMSPEDSSIYLCSVLGQGMGNYGYTFGSGTRLTVV.